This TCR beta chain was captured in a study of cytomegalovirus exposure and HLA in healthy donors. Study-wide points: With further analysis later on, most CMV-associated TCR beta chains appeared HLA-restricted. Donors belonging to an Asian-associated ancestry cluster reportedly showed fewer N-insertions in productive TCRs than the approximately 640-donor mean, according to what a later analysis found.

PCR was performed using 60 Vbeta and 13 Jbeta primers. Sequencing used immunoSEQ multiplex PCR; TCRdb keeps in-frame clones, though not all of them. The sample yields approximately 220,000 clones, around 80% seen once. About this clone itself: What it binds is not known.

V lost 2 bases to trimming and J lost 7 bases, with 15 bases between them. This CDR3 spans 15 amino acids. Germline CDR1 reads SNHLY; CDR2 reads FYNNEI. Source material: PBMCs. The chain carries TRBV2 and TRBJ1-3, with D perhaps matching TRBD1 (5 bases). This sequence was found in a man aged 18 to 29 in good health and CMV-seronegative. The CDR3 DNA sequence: TGTGCCAGCAGTGAATCCAGTCCTGGGGGGAACACCATATATTTT. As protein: CASSESSPGGNTIYF.